This entry lists 21 T cell receptor beta chains sequenced from one sample in a study of T cells in Graves' hyperthyroidism and ophthalmopathy. The TCR beta CDR3 regions underwent amplification using RNA transcripts as the source. Primed by the HTBI set, a first-round RT-PCR was run on the TCR CDR3. TCRdb recomputed calls from the multiplex PCR reads with MiXCR, one row per CDR3 protein. Of 200,000 or so distinct CDR3 sequences listed, approximately 16% are singletons. Sequenced: blood. Every receptor here comes from a woman aged 50 to 60 with Graves' hyperthyroidism.

This clonotype was seen at least ten times. V usage is TRBV7-8 and J usage is TRBJ2-1; 7 nucleotides align to TRBD2. This CDR3 has 15 residues. V lost 0 bases, J lost 8 bases, and 7 bases stayed unmatched. Germline CDR1 and CDR2: SGHVS and FQNEAQ. CDR3 region: CASSLAALARDEQFF. The CDR3 DNA reads TGTGCCAGCAGCTTAGCAGCACTAGCGAGAGATGAGCAGTTCTTC. The full variable domain, its missing parts supplied by reference TRBV7-8 and TRBJ2-1, is GAGVSQSPRYKVAKRGQDVALRCDPISGHVSLFWYQQALGQGPEFLTYFQNEAQLDKSGLPSDRFFAERPEGSVSTLKIQRTQQEDSAVYLCASSLAALARDEQFFGPGTRLTVL.

This clonotype has at least ten counts. V is TRBV11-2 and J is TRBJ2-3, with no clear D. The germline V gene has CDR1 SGHAT and CDR2 FQNNGV. Trimming removed 5 bases from V and 11 bases from J, with 14 bases in between. The CDR3 contains 12 residues. The chain's CDR3 is CASSPGLPWQYF. The CDR3 DNA sequence: TGTGCCAGCAGCCCCGGCCTCCCCTGGCAGTATTTT.

The rearrangement uses TRBV19 and TRBJ1-2; D gene uncertain. CDR1 and CDR2 (germline): LNHDA, SQIVND (reference sequence). CDR3 size: 14 residues. The V and J ends lost 4 bases and 5 bases respectively, with 14 bases between them. CDR3 DNA: TGTGCCAGTAGTACCATAAAAACAGAATATGGCTACACCTTC. Translated: CASSTIKTEYGYTF.

This clonotype was found many times. The CDR3 here is CASSSAISNQPQHF. The DNA for the CDR3 is TGTGCCAGCAGTTCCGCCATTAGCAATCAGCCCCAGCATTTT. This chain connects TRBV12-3 or TRBV12-4 to TRBJ1-5; D is unresolved. The germline V and J ends were trimmed by 4 bases and 0 bases, with 7 bases remaining between them. This CDR3 has 14 amino acids.

This clonotype was picked up a small number of times. This chain connects TRBV9 to TRBJ2-1; 7 positions agree with TRBD2. V gave up 4 bases and J gave up 7 bases; unmatched junction bases: 8. The length of the CDR3 is 14 residues. CDR1 SGDLS and CDR2 YYNGEE come from the germline V gene. Here the CDR3 DNA reads TGTGCCAGCAGCCCACCACGGGACTATAATGAGCAGTTCTTC. Its protein product is CASSPPRDYNEQFF.

This clonotype was detected many times. J is TRBJ2-2 and V is TRBV7-2, with 11 bases fitting TRBD2. This CDR3 has 16 residues. Germline values: CDR1 SGHTA, CDR2 FQGNSA. The V and J ends lost 6 bases and 0 bases, in that order; junction bases with no gene match: 3. CDR3 coding DNA: TGTGCCAGCAGGACTAGCGGGAACGCGAACACCGGGGAGCTGTTTTTT. Protein: CASRTSGNANTGELFF.

The chain links TRBV5-8 to TRBJ2-1; TRBD2 matches 10 bases. The V segment lost 2 bases and the J segment 8 bases; nucleotides outside the gene matches: 7. CDR1 and CDR2 from the germline V gene are SGHTS and YDEGEE. CDR3 length equals 15 residues. CDR3 sequence (DNA): TGTGCCAGCAGCTTTGGCCTAGCGGGAGAGGATGAGCAGTTCTTC. Residues: CASSFGLAGEDEQFF.

This clonotype was observed a few times. In DNA form, the CDR3 reads TGTGCCAGCAGCGTAGCTTTGGGGACCCGCCGCAATGAGCAGTTCTTC. Its translation: CASSVALGTRRNEQFF. The chain uses TRBV9 and TRBJ2-1; D may correspond to TRBD1 or TRBD2 (5 bases each). Trimming pared 0 bases from V and 6 bases from J, leaving 16 bases between. The germline CDR1 and CDR2 sequences are SGDLS and YYNGEE. The CDR3 loop spans 16 amino acids.

This clonotype came up a few times. A read error may be the cause here, since a much bigger clone is one base away. The chain couples TRBV20-1 to TRBJ2-5, with D uncertain. This CDR3 has 10 amino acids. With 0 bases removed from V and 4 bases from J, the gap between germline ends came to 0 bases. CDR1 and CDR2 (germline): DFQATT, SNEGSKA (reference sequence). CDR3 loop: CSAREETQYF. As DNA, the CDR3 is TGCAGTGCTAGAGAAGAGACCCAGTACTTC.

This clonotype was observed a handful of times. V is TRBV7-9 and J is TRBJ2-5, with a possible D match to TRBD2 (5 bases). The CDR3 length is 15 residues. V was clipped by 5 bases and J by 5 bases, with 18 bases between them. Germline V gene data show CDR1 as SEHNR and CDR2 as FQNEAQ (reference sequence). This CDR3 is CASSPQLEAWETQYF. The CDR3 bases are TGTGCCAGCAGCCCTCAACTAGAGGCGTGGGAGACCCAGTACTTC.

This clonotype has a count of ten or more. This chain links TRBV11-2 with TRBJ2-7; D not resolved. This CDR3 has 15 residues. CDR1 and CDR2 (germline): SGHAT, FQNNGV. The ends were cut back, 0 bases at V and 9 bases at J, with 18 bases in the middle. In DNA, the CDR3 is TGTGCCAGCAGCTTAGAAGGCCCCTTGCCCTTAGGGCAGTACTTC. Amino acid sequence: CASSLEGPLPLGQYF.

The chain couples TRBV20-1 to TRBJ1-2; D remains unclear. Trimming shortened V by 3 bases and J by 4 bases, and 12 bases separated the two germline ends. The CDR3 is made up of 13 amino acids. CDR1 DFQATT and CDR2 SNEGSKA come from the germline V gene (reference sequence). The CDR3, as DNA: TGCAGTGCTAGTTCCCCAGCAAGCTATGGCTACACCTTC. Protein product: CSASSPASYGYTF.

There are a few counts of this clonotype. J is TRBJ2-3 and V is TRBV29-1, with unresolved D. The CDR3 loop spans 12 amino acids. Germline V CDR1 and CDR2: SQVTM, ANQGSEA. V lost 2 bases and J lost 0, with 3 bases in between. As DNA, the CDR3 is TGCAGCGTTGAACCAAGCACAGATACGCAGTATTTT. Translating it yields CSVEPSTDTQYF.

This clonotype was found many times. The V and J genes are TRBV11-2 and TRBJ2-5; 12 nucleotides agree with TRBD2. Germline CDR1 SGHAT, CDR2 FQNNGV. The CDR3 is 17 amino acids. V lost 5 bases and J lost 5; bases outside the gene matches: 12. The CDR3 region is CASSTRLAGEALETQYF. CDR3 nucleotide sequence: TGTGCCAGCAGCACCCGACTAGCGGGAGAGGCATTGGAGACCCAGTACTTC.

This clonotype has at least ten counts. The chain combines TRBV2 with TRBJ2-3; the D is unclear. Deletions cut 6 bases from V and 0 bases from J, with 13 bases between. The CDR3 is made up of 15 amino acids. Germline values: CDR1 SNHLY, CDR2 FYNNEI. This CDR3 is CASSLMDTSTDTQYF. DNA of the CDR3: TGTGCCAGCAGCCTCATGGATACTAGCACAGATACGCAGTATTTT. Full variable domain (missing parts from reference TRBV2 and TRBJ2-3): EPEVTQTPSHQVTQMGQEVILRCVPISNHLYFYWYRQILGQKVEFLVSFYNNEISEKSEIFDDQFSVERPDGSNFTLKIRSTKLEDSAMYFCASSLMDTSTDTQYFGPGTRLTVL.

This clonotype has ten or more counts. The germline gene is not matched at one end of the junction; a read error may be the cause. V is TRBV7-7 and J is TRBJ2-1; 14 nucleotides align to TRBD2. The CDR3 runs 16 residues. Germline V gene sequence: CDR1 SSHAT, CDR2 FNYEAQ (reference sequence). CDR3 region: CASSPGLAGAYNEQFF. The CDR3 DNA follows: TGTGCTAGCAGCCCGGGACTAGCGGGAGCCTACAATGAGCAGTTCTTC.

This clonotype was found many times. This sequence joins TRBV12-3 or TRBV12-4 and TRBJ2-1; 7 bases are a match to TRBD2. With V trimmed by 3 bases and J by 7 bases, 6 bases remained unmatched. This CDR3 region has 14 residues. This CDR3 is CASSFGGGRNEQFF. Written as DNA, the CDR3 is TGTGCCAGCAGTTTTGGGGGAGGGAGGAATGAGCAGTTCTTC.

This clonotype was recorded many times. This rearrangement joins TRBV12-3 or TRBV12-4 to TRBJ2-1; 12 bases line up with TRBD2. V dropped 3 bases and J dropped 8; count of bases not matched to a gene: 5. CDR3 length: 15 amino acids. CDR3 nucleotides: TGTGCCAGCAGTTTCACCCTAGCGGGAGGGTATGAGCAGTTCTTC. It translates to CASSFTLAGGYEQFF.

Remarks on this clonotype: A read error may account for a junction end that differs from germline. This rearrangement joins TRBV12-3 or TRBV12-4 to TRBJ2-1; D may be TRBD2 (6 bases). This CDR3 has 15 residues. The CDR3 is CANSFLGGVWNEQFF. The DNA of the CDR3 is TGTGCCAACAGTTTTTTGGGAGGAGTTTGGAATGAGCAGTTCTTC.

This clonotype has a count of ten or more. The chain uses TRBV6-2 or TRBV6-3 and TRBJ2-7; 10 nucleotides match TRBD2. CDR3 size: 20 residues. Germline CDR1 reads MNHEY; CDR2 reads SVGEGT. V was pared by 5 bases and J by 2 bases, with 21 bases of the junction left unmatched. The CDR3 nucleotides are TGTGCCAGCAGTCTCCAGCTTTGGGGGCTAGCGGGAGTAGAAACCTACGAGCAGTACTTC. Encoded protein: CASSLQLWGLAGVETYEQYF.

This chain joins TRBV12-3 or TRBV12-4 and TRBJ2-2, with a possible D match to TRBD2 (6 bases). Trimming pared 6 bases from V and 6 bases from J, leaving 20 bases between. The CDR3 is 16 amino acids. The CDR3 spells CASSTEGKWRAGELFF. CDR3 bases: TGTGCCAGCAGCACCGAGGGTAAATGGAGGGCCGGGGAGCTGTTTTTT.